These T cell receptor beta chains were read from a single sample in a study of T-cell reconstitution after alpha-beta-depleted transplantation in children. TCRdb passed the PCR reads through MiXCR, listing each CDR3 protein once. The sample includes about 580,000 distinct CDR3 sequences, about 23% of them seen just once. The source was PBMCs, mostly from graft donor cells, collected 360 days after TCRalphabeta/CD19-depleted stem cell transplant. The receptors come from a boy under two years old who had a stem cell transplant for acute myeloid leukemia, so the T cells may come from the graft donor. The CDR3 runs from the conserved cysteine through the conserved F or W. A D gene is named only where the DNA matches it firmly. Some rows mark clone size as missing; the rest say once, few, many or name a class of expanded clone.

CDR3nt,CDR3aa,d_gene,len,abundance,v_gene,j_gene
TGTGCCAGCAGCTTAAAGGGGGCCTTCTACGAGCAGTACTTC,CASSLKGAFYEQYF,TRBD1,14,many,TRBV7-2,TRBJ2-7
TGTGCCAGCTCACCAAGGAGAACAGATACGCAGTATTTT,CASSPRRTDTQYF,-,13,few,TRBV18,TRBJ2-3
TGTGCCAGCAGTTACATAGATACGCAGTATTTT,CASSYIDTQYF,-,11,many,TRBV6-5,TRBJ2-3
TGTGCCAGCAGCCAAGAGGACCTAGCGGCCTACAATGAGCAGTTCTTC,CASSQEDLAAYNEQFF,TRBD2,16,many,TRBV4-2,TRBJ2-1
TGTGCCAGCAGCCCCCTAGGACTAGAAGCCTACAATGAGCAGTTCTTC,CASSPLGLEAYNEQFF,TRBD2,16,-,TRBV7-2,TRBJ2-1
TGCAGTGCTAGAAGCCTCAGGGGTGATACGCAGTATTTT,CSARSLRGDTQYF,-,13,few,TRBV20-1,TRBJ2-3
TGCAGCGTTGGACAGGACCAAAGCACAGATACGCAGTATTTT,CSVGQDQSTDTQYF,-,14,few,TRBV29-1,TRBJ2-3
TGTGCCAGCAGCTTTGGACCCCAGGTGGGTGAGCAGTTCTTC,CASSFGPQVGEQFF,-,14,-,TRBV7-3,TRBJ2-1
TGTGCCAGCAGTTTCGACCAGACTGGGACCCAGTACTTC,CASSFDQTGTQYF,-,13,-,TRBV6-5,TRBJ2-5
TGCGCCAGCAGCCAAGATTTGCTAGCGGGGTACAATGAGCAGTTCTTC,CASSQDLLAGYNEQFF,TRBD2,16,few,TRBV4-3,TRBJ2-1
TGTGCCAGCAGTTTACTCCAGGCTAATGAAAAACTGTTTTTT,CASSLLQANEKLFF,-,14,few,TRBV28,TRBJ1-4
TGTGCCAGCAGCTTAAGTCCTCTTTCGTGGAATGAGCAGTTCTTC,CASSLSPLSWNEQFF,-,15,-,TRBV7-2,TRBJ2-1
TGTGCCAGCACTATGACAGGGGATCGTAACACAGATACGCAGTATTTT,CASTMTGDRNTDTQYF,TRBD1,16,few,TRBV12-3/TRBV12-4,TRBJ2-3
TGTGCCAGCCTGCCAAGGGGGCCGTTATCCTACGAGCAGTACTTC,CASLPRGPLSYEQYF,TRBD1,15,-,TRBV12-3/TRBV12-4,TRBJ2-7
TGCAGCCTCGGGACAGGGAGAACTGAAGCTTTCTTT,CSLGTGRTEAFF,TRBD1,12,-,TRBV29-1,TRBJ1-1
TGTGCCAGCAGCATCGGGACTAGCGGTATCTACGAGCAGTACTTC,CASSIGTSGIYEQYF,TRBD2,15,-,TRBV7-2,TRBJ2-7
TGCGCCAGCAGCTCACAGGGGACTAACGAGCTTGAGCAGTACTTC,CASSSQGTNELEQYF,-,15,many,TRBV5-1,TRBJ2-7
TGCAGCGTTAAGGTGAAGGCCGAAGTAATGGGTGAGCAGTTCTTC,CSVKVKAEVMGEQFF,-,15,many,TRBV29-1,TRBJ2-1
TGCAGTGCTAAACAGGGGGAAAGGTACGAGCAGTACTTC,CSAKQGERYEQYF,TRBD1,13,many,TRBV20-1,TRBJ2-7
TGTGCCAGCACGGGGGGCCAGCCCGGTGAGCAGTTCTTC,CASTGGQPGEQFF,-,13,once,TRBV19,TRBJ2-1
TGTGCCAGCAGCGCGGACGCGGAGGGGACCCAGTACTTC,CASSADAEGTQYF,-,13,-,TRBV7-9,TRBJ2-5
TGCAGTGCTGGGGTGTCGGGGGTCATTAGCACAGATACGCAGTATTTT,CSAGVSGVISTDTQYF,-,16,few,TRBV20-1,TRBJ2-3
TGTGCCAGCAGCCAAGGAAAAAGGACTGAAGCTTTCTTT,CASSQGKRTEAFF,-,13,-,TRBV7-9,TRBJ1-1
TGCAGCGTTGGGCTGACAGGGCCAGAGACCCAGTACTTC,CSVGLTGPETQYF,TRBD1,13,many,TRBV29-1,TRBJ2-5
TGTGCCAGCAGTTTTCGGGACAGAAAACTCTATGGCTACACCTTC,CASSFRDRKLYGYTF,TRBD1,15,-,TRBV28,TRBJ1-2
TGCGCCAGCAGCTTACCCGGTACCAATGGGGAGACCCAGTACTTC,CASSLPGTNGETQYF,-,15,-,TRBV5-1,TRBJ2-5
TGTGCCAGCAGTCCCACAGGGTTCTCCTACGAGCAGTACTTC,CASSPTGFSYEQYF,-,14,many,TRBV12-3/TRBV12-4,TRBJ2-7
TGCGCCAGCAGCTTGAGATCGGGACTCCTAACCTCTGGGGCCAACGTCCTGACTTTC,CASSLRSGLLTSGANVLTF,-,19,-,TRBV5-1,TRBJ2-6
TGCAGTGCGTCGGGACTCAGGACAGATACGCAGTATTTT,CSASGLRTDTQYF,-,13,many,TRBV20-1,TRBJ2-3
TGCAGCGTTTCCTCCTCAAACAGGGTTAGCACAGATACGCAGTATTTT,CSVSSSNRVSTDTQYF,-,16,-,TRBV29-1,TRBJ2-3
TGTGCCAGCAGCTCCCGGGACAGCACAGATACGCAGTATTTT,CASSSRDSTDTQYF,-,14,many,TRBV11-3,TRBJ2-3
TGTGCCAGCAGTGCTGAATTGGCTCGGGAGACCCAGTACTTC,CASSAELARETQYF,-,14,-,TRBV2,TRBJ2-5
TGTGCCAGCAGTTTTGGTCCAGGACACATCCAAGAGACCCAGTACTTC,CASSFGPGHIQETQYF,-,16,few,TRBV12-3/TRBV12-4,TRBJ2-5
TGCGCCAGCAGCCAAGGGTCAGCGGGGGCTTTCGAGACCCAGTACTTC,CASSQGSAGAFETQYF,TRBD2,16,few,TRBV4-1,TRBJ2-5
TGCAGTGCTAGATTTACATCTTTCGACGAGCAGTACTTC,CSARFTSFDEQYF,-,13,many,TRBV20-1,TRBJ2-7
TGTGCCAGCAGTTATGGGGAGGGGAACTATGGCTACACCTTC,CASSYGEGNYGYTF,-,14,many,TRBV6-5,TRBJ1-2
TGCAGTGCTAGACCTCCGGGACAGGGTCACTATGGCTACACCTTC,CSARPPGQGHYGYTF,TRBD1,15,-,TRBV20-1,TRBJ1-2
TGTGCCAGCAGCTGGACAGCAGGGCAGCCCCAGCATTTT,CASSWTAGQPQHF,-,13,-,TRBV12-3/TRBV12-4,TRBJ1-5
TGTGCCAGCAGTTTGCCGACAGATACGCAGTATTTT,CASSLPTDTQYF,-,12,many,TRBV12-3/TRBV12-4,TRBJ2-3